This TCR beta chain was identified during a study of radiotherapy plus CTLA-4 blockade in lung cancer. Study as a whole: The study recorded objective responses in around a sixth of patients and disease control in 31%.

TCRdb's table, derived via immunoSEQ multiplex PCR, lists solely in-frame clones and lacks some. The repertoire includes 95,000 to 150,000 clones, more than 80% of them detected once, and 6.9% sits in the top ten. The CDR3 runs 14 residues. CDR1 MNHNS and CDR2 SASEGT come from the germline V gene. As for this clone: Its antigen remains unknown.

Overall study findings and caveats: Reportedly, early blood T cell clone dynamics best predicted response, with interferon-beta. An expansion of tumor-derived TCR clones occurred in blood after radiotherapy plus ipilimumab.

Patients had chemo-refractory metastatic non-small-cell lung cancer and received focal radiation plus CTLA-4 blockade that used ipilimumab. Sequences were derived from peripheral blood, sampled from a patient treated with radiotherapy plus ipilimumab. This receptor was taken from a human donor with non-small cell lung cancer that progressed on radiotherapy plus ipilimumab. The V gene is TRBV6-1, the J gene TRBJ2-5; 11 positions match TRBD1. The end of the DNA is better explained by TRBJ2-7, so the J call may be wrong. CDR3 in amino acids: CASSQGQGAYEQYF. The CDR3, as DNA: TGTGCCAGCAGTCAAGGACAGGGGGCGTACGAGCAGTACTTC.